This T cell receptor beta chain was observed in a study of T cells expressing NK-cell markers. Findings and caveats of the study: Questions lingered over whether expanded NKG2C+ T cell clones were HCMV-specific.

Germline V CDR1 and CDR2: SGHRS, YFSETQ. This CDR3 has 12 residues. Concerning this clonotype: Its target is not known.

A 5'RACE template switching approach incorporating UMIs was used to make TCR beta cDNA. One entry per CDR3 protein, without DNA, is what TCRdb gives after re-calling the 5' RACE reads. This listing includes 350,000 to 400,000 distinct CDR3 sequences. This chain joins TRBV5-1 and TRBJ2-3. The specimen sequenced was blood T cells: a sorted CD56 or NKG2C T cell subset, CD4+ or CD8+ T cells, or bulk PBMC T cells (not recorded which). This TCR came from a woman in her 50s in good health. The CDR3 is CASSSPWDTQYF.